This T cell receptor beta chain was sequenced during a study of blood T cell repertoires in COVID-19. Background on the study: Collection of acute and convalescent COVID-19 samples took place in the United States, Italy and Spain.

The table came from immunoSEQ multiplex PCR; TCRdb's copy has only in-frame clones and leaves some out. In the table there are 100,000 to 150,000 clones, roughly 90% of which are singletons. This CDR3 contains 16 residues. Per the germline V gene, CDR1 is SNHLY and CDR2 is FYNNEI. J was trimmed by 4 bases and V by 2 bases; bases with no gene match: 11. Seattle patients were enrolled during active infection and followed longitudinally. The receptor comes from a man between 60 and 75 years old with COVID-19, enrolled during active disease. The chain uses TRBV2 and TRBJ2-7; TRBD2 matches at 7 bases. The material sequenced was peripheral blood. The CDR3 loop is CASSEKSGQGLYEQYF. CDR3 in DNA: TGTGCCAGCAGTGAAAAGAGCGGCCAGGGACTATACGAGCAGTACTTC.